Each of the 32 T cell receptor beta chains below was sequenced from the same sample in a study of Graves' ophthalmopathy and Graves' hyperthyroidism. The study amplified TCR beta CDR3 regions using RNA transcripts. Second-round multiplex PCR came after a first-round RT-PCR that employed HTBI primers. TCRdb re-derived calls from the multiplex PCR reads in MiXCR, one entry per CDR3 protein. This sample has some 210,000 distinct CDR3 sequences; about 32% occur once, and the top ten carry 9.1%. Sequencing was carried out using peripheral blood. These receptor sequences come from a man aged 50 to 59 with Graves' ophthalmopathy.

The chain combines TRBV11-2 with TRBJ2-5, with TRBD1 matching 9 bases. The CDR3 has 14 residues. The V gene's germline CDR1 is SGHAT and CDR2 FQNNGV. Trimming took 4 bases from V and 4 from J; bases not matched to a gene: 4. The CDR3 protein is CASSYPGQGETQYF. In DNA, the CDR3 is TGTGCCAGCAGCTACCCGGGACAGGGAGAGACCCAGTACTTC. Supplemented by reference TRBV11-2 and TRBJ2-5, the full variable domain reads EAGVAQSPRYKIIEKRQSVAFWCNPISGHATLYWYQQILGQGPKLLIQFQNNGVVDDSQLPKDRFSAERLKGVDSTLKIQPAKLEDSAVYLCASSYPGQGETQYFGPGTRLLVL.

The CDR3 is CASSPHPGQGPYEQYF. CDR3 DNA sequence: TGTGCCAGCAGCCCTCATCCGGGACAGGGGCCGTACGAGCAGTACTTC. The chain has TRBV13 and TRBJ2-7; TRBD1 agrees at 10 bases. Germline V CDR1 and CDR2: PRHDT, FYEKMQ (reference sequence). The CDR3 covers 16 residues. V shed 5 bases, J shed 4 bases, and the junction held 11 bases outside the gene matches. The whole variable domain, filled in from reference TRBV13 and TRBJ2-7, reads AAGVIQSPRHLIKEKRETATLKCYPIPRHDTVYWYQQGPGQDPQFLISFYEKMQSDKGSIPDRFSAQQFSDYHSELNMSSLELGDSALYFCASSPHPGQGPYEQYFGPGTRLTVT.

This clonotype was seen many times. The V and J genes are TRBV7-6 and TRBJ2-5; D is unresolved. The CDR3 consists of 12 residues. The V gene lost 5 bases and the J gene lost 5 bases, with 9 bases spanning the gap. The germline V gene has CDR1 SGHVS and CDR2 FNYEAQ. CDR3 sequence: CASSLSDETQYF. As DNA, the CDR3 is TGTGCCAGCAGCCTTTCCGACGAGACCCAGTACTTC.

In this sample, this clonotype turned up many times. The CDR3, as DNA: TGTGCCAGTAGCCCAGGGGCGGGCATGAACACTGAAGCTTTCTTT. Protein sequence: CASSPGAGMNTEAFF. The chain joins TRBV19 to TRBJ1-1, with D maybe TRBD1 (6 bases). V gave up 6 bases and J gave up 0 bases, with 14 bases separating them. Germline V gene sequence: CDR1 LNHDA, CDR2 SQIVND (reference sequence). The CDR3 length is 15 residues.

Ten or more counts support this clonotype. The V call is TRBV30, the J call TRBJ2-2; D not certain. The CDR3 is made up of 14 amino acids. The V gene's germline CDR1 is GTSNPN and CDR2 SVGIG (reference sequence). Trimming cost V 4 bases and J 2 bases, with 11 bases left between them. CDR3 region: CAWMGAENTGELFF. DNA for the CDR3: TGTGCCTGGATGGGCGCGGAAAACACCGGGGAGCTGTTTTTT.

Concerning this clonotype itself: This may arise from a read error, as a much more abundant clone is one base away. CDR3 in DNA: TGTGCCAGCAGTTACGGGGCCCAAGAGACCCAGTACTTC. Its translation is CASSYGAQETQYF. The chain employs TRBV6-5 and TRBJ2-5; a weak D match, TRBD1 (5 bases). Germline V gene lookup returns CDR1 MNHEY and CDR2 SVGAGI. With 2 bases removed from V and 1 base from J, the gap between germline ends came to 5 bases. The CDR3 sequence is 13 residues long.

The CDR3 loop reads CASSGRAPPQETQYF. The CDR3 DNA reads TGTGCCAGTAGTGGCAGGGCCCCACCACAAGAGACCCAGTACTTC. The chain recombines TRBV19 with TRBJ2-5; maybe TRBD1 (5 bases). The CDR3 length is 15 residues. Per germline, CDR1 LNHDA and CDR2 SQIVND (reference sequence). Trimming cost V 5 bases and J 2 bases, with 15 bases left between them. Full variable domain (remainder filled in from reference TRBV19 and TRBJ2-5): DGGITQSPKYLFRKEGQNVTLSCEQNLNHDAMYWYRQDPGQGLRLIYYSQIVNDFQKGDIAEGYSVSREKKESFPLTVTSAQKNPTAFYLCASSGRAPPQETQYFGPGTRLLVL.

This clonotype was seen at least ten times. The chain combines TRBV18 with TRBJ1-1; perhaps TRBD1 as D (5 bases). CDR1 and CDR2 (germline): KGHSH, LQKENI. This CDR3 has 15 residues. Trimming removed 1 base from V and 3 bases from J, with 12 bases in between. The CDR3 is CASSPRAGGDTEAFF. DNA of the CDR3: TGTGCCAGCTCACCACGGGCGGGAGGGGACACTGAAGCTTTCTTT.

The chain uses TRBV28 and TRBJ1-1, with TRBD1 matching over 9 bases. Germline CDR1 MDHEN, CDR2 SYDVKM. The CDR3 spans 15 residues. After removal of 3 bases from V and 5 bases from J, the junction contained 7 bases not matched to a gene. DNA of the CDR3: TGTGCCAGCAGTTTCGGGACAGGGTTCGGGACTGAAGCTTTCTTT. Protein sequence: CASSFGTGFGTEAFF.

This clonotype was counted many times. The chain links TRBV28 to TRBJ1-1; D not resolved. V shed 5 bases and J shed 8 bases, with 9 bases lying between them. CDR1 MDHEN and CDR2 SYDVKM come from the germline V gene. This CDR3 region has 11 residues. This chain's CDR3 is CASSPRREAFF. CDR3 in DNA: TGTGCCAGCAGTCCCCGACGGGAAGCTTTCTTT.

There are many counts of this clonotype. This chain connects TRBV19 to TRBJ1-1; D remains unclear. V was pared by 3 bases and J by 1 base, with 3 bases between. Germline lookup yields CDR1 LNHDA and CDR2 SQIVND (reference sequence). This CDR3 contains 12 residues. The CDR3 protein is CASSMGNTEAFF. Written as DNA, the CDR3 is TGTGCCAGTAGTATGGGGAACACTGAAGCTTTCTTT.

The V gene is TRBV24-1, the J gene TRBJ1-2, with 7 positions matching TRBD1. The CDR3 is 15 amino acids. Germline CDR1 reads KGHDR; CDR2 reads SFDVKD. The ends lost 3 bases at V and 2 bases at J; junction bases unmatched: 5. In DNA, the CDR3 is TGTGCCACCAGTGATCCTGGACAGGACAACTATGGCTACACCTTC. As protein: CATSDPGQDNYGYTF.

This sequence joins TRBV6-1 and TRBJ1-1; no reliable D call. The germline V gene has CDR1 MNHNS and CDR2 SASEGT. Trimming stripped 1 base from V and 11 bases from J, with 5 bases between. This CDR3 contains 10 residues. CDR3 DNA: TGTGCCAGCAGTGAAGGGGTCGCTTTCTTT. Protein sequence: CASSEGVAFF.

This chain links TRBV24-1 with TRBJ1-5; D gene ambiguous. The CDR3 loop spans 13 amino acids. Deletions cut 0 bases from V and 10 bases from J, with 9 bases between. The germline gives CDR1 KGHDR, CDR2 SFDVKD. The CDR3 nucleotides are TGTGCCACCAGTGATTTGCTCGGTCGTCCCCAGCATTTT. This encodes CATSDLLGRPQHF.

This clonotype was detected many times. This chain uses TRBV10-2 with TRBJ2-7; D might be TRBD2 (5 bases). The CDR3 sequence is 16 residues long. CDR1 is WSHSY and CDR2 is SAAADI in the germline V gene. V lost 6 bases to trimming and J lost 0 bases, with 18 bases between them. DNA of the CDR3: TGCGCCAGCAGCGGCGGGCTCGGACTGAGCTCCTACGAGCAGTACTTC. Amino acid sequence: CASSGGLGLSSYEQYF.

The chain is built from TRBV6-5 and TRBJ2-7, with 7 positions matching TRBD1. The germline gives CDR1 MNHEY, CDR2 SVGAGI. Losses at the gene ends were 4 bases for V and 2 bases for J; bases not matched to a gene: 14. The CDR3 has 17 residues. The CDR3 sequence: CASSFRQGPGFPYEQYF. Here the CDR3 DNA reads TGTGCCAGCAGTTTCCGACAGGGACCGGGATTCCCCTACGAGCAGTACTTC.

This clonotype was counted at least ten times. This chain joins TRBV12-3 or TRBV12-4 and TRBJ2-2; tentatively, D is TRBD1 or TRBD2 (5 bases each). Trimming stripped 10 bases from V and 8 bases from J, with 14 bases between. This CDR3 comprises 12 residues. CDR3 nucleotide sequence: TGTGCCACCACCGCCTGGGGGGGGGAGCTGTTTTTT. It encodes CATTAWGGELFF.

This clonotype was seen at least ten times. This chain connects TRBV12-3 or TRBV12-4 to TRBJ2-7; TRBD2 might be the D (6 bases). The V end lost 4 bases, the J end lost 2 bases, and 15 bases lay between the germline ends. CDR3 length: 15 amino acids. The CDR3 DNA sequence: TGTGCCAGCAGTTCTCCGAGCGGGTCCACCTACGAGCAGTACTTC. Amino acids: CASSSPSGSTYEQYF.

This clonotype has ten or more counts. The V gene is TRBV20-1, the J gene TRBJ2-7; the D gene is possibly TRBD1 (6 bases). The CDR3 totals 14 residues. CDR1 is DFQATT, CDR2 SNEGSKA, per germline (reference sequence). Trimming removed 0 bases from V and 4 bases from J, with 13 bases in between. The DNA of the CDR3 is TGCAGTGCTAGAGATGGCAGGGGTCGATACGAGCAGTACTTC. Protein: CSARDGRGRYEQYF.

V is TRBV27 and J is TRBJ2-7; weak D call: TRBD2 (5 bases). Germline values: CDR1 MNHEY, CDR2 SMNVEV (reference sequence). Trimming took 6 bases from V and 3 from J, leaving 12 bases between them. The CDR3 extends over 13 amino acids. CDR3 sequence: CASSRLGDYEQYF. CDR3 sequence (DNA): TGTGCCAGCAGCAGGTTGGGAGACTACGAGCAGTACTTC.

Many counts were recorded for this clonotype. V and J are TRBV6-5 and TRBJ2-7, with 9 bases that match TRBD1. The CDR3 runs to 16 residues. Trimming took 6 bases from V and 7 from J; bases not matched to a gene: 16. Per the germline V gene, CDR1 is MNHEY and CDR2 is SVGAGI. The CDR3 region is CASSPSNRGLVWEQYF. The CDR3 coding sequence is TGTGCCAGCAGCCCCTCGAACAGGGGGCTGGTGTGGGAGCAGTACTTC.

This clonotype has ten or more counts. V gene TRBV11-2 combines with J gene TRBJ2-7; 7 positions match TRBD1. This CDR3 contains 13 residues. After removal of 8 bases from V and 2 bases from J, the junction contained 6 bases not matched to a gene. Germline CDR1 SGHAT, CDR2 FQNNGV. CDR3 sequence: CASSSTGTYEQYF. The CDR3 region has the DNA TGTGCCAGCTCATCGACAGGGACCTACGAGCAGTACTTC.

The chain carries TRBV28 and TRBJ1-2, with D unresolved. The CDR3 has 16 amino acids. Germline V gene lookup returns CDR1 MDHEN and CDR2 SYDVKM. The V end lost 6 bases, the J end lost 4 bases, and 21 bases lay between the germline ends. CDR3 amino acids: CASSQEVTLRAYGYTF. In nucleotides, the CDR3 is TGTGCCAGCAGCCAAGAGGTTACTCTCCGCGCCTATGGCTACACCTTC.

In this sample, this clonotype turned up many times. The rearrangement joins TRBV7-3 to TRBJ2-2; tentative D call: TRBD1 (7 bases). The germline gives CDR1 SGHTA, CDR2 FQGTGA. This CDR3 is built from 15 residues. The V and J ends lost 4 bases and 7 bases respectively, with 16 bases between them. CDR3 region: CASSSQGGTGGELFF. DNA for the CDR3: TGTGCCAGCAGCTCTCAGGGGGGTACGGGCGGGGAGCTGTTTTTT.

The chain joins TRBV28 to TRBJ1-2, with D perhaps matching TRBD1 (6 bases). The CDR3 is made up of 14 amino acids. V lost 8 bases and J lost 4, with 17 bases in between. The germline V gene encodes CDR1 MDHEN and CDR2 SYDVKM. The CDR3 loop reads CASQGGGTPYGYTF. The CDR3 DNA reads TGTGCCAGCCAAGGGGGGGGGACTCCCTATGGCTACACCTTC.

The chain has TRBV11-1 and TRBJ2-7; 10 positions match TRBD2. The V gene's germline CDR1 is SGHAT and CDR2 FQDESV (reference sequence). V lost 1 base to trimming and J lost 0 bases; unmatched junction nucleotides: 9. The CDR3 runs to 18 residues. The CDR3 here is CASSLGAGGPFPSYEQYF. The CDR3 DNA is TGTGCCAGCAGCTTAGGAGCGGGAGGGCCATTCCCCTCCTACGAGCAGTACTTC.

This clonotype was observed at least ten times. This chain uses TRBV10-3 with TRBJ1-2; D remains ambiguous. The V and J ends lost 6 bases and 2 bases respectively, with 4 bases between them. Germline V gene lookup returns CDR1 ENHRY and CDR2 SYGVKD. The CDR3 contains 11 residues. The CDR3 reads CAIRGNYGYTF. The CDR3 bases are TGTGCCATCAGGGGGAACTATGGCTACACCTTC.

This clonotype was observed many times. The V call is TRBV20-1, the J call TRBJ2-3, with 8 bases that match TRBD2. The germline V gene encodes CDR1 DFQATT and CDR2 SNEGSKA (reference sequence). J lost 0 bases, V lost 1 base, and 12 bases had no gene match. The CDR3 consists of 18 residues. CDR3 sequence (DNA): TGCAGTGCTAGAGCCATGATTAGCGGGACGACTAGCACAGATACGCAGTATTTT. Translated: CSARAMISGTTSTDTQYF.

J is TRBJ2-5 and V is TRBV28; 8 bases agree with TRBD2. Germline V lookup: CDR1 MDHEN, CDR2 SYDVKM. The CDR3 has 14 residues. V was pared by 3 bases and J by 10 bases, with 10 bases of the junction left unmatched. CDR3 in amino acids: CASSFPGGQGGQYF. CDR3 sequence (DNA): TGTGCCAGCAGTTTCCCGGGGGGGCAGGGTGGCCAGTACTTC.

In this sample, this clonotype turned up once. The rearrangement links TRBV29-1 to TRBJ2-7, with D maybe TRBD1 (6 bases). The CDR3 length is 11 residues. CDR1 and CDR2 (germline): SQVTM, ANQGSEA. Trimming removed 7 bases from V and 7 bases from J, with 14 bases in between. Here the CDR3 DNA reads TGCAGCGCTAAGCCAGGGGAGGAGCAGTACTTC. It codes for CSAKPGEEQYF.

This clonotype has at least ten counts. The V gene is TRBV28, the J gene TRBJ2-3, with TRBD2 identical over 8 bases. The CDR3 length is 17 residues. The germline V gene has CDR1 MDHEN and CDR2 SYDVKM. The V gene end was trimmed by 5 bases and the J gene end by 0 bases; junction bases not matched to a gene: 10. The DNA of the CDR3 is TGTGCCAGCAGTGCGCCGGGACTAGGCCATAGCACAGATACGCAGTATTTT. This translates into CASSAPGLGHSTDTQYF. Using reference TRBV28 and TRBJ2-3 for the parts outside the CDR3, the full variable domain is DVKVTQSSRYLVKRTGEKVFLECVQDMDHENMFWYRQDPGLGLRLIYFSYDVKMKEKGDIPEGYSVSREKKERFSLILESASTNQTSMYLCASSAPGLGHSTDTQYFGPGTRLTVL.

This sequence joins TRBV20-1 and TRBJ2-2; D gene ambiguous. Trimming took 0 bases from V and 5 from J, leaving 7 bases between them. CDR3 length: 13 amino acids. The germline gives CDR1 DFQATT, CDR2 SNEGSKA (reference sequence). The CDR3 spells CSARDPLTGELFF. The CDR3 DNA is TGCAGTGCTAGAGACCCCTTAACCGGGGAGCTGTTTTTT.